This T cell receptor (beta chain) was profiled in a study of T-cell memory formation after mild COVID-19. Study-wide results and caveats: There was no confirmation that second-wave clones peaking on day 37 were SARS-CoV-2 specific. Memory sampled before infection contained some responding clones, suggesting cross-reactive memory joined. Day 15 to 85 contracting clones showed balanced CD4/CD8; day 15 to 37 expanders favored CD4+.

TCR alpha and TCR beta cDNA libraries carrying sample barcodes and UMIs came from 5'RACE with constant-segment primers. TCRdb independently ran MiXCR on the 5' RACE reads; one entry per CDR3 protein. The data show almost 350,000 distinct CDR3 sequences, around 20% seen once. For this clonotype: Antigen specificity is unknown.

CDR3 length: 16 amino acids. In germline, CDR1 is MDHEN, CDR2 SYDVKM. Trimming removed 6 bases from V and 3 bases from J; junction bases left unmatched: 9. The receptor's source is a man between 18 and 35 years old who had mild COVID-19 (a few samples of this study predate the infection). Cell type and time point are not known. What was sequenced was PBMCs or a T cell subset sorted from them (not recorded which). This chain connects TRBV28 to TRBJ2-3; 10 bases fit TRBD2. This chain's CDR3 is CASSLYASGGTDTQYF. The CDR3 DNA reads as TGTGCCAGCAGCCTATACGCTAGCGGGGGAACAGATACGCAGTATTTT.